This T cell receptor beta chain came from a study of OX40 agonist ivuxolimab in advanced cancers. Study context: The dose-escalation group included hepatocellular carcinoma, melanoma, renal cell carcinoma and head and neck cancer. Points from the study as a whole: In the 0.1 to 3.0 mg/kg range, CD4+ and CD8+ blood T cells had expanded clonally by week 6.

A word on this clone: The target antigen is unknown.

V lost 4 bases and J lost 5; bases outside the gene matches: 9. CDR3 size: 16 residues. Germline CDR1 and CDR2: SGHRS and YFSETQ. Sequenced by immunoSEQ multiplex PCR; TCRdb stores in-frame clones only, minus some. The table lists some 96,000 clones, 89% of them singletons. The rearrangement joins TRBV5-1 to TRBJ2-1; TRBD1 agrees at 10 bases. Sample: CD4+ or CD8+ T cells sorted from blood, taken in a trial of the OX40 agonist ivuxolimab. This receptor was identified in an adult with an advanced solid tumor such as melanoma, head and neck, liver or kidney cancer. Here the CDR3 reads CASSGRDRGLDNEQFF. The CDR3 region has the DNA TGCGCCAGCAGCGGAAGGGACAGGGGATTGGACAATGAGCAGTTCTTC.